The sequence of this T cell receptor (beta chain) was determined in a study of T cell responses to AZD1222 COVID-19 vaccine. Study-wide background: Recipients boosted at about 4 weeks or about 12 weeks are pooled.

A remark on this clone: Its target is not known.

Profiling relied on immunoSEQ multiplex PCR, and the TCRdb table lists in-frame clones only, not all of them. The sample consists of about 150,000 clones, more than 75% of them appearing once. CDR3 length: 13 amino acids. With 7 bases removed from V and 5 bases from J, the gap between germline ends came to 15 bases. The germline CDR1 and CDR2 sequences are SNHLY and FYNNEI. Study-level results: Clonal diversity may have been underestimated in mostly white British donors. With dominance at 160-218 and 743-854, vaccine-associated CD4 TCRs spanned spike.

The receptor comes from an adult in good health. V usage is TRBV2 and J usage is TRBJ2-7, with a weak D call TRBD2 (5 bases). This specimen consisted of peripheral blood, obtained on day 0 of AZD1222 vaccination. As DNA, the CDR3 is TGTGCCAGCAATGCCCTTCTGCGGGACGAGCAGTACTTC. It specifies CASNALLRDEQYF.